The clone carrying this TCR beta chain has a count of ten or more. Unique molecular identifiers were present on the cDNA, and a universal primer site came from template switching. TCRdb itself ran the 5' RACE reads through MiXCR, one entry per CDR3 protein. The table has 500,000 to 650,000 distinct CDR3 sequences, 7% to 7.5% seen once. This specimen belongs to a study of identical twins. Germline lookup yields CDR1 MNHNS and CDR2 SASEGT. V lost 6 bases and J lost 3, with 15 bases in between. The CDR3 sequence is 16 residues long. Everyone who donated was a healthy Caucasian. This same sample was also taken into another study, of yellow fever vaccine responses in identical twins.

The sequence derives from a woman under 30 in good health. The rearrangement links TRBV6-1 to TRBJ1-6; weak D call: TRBD1 (6 bases). Material for sequencing was PBMCs. CDR3 sequence reads: CASSRTGFNYNSPLHF. In DNA form, the CDR3 reads TGTGCCAGCAGCCGCACAGGGTTCAACTATAATTCACCCCTCCACTTT.